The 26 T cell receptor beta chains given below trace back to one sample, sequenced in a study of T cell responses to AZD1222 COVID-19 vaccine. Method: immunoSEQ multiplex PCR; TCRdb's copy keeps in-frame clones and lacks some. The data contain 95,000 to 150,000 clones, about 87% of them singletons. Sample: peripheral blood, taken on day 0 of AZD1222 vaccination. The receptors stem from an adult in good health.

DNA for the CDR3: TGTGCCAGCAGCTTACCGGGCTGGGGGGCTTTCTTT. Its protein product is CASSLPGWGAFF. The chain has TRBV11-2 and TRBJ1-1; weak D call: TRBD1 (5 bases). Germline values: CDR1 SGHAT, CDR2 FQNNGV. The CDR3 is 12 residues long. The V end was cut by 2 bases, the J end by 11 bases, with 12 bases between.

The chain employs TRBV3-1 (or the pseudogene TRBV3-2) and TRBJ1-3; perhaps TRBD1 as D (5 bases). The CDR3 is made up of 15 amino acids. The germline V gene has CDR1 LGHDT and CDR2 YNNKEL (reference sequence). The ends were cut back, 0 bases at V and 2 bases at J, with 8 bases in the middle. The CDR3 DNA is TGTGCCAGCAGCCAAGAGGAGGGGACTGGAAACACCATATATTTT. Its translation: CASSQEEGTGNTIYF.

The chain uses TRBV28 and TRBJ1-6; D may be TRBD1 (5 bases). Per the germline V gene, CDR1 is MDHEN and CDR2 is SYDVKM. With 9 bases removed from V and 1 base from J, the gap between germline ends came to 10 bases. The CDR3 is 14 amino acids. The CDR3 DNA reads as TGTGCCAGTATTGGGGCTTCCTATAATTCACCCCTCCACTTT. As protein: CASIGASYNSPLHF.

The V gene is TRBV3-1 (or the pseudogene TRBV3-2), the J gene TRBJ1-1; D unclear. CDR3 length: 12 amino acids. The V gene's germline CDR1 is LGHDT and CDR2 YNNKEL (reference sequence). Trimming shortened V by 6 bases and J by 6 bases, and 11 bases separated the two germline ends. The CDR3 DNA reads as TGTGCCAGCAGTCGTCACCGGGCTGAAGCTTTCTTT. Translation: CASSRHRAEAFF.

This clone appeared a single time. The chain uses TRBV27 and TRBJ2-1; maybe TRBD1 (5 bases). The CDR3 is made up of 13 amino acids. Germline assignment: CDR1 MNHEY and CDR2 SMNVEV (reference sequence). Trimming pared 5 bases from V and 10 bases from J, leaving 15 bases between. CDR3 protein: CASSPNRQWEQFF. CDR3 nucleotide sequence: TGTGCCAGCAGTCCCAATCGACAGTGGGAGCAGTTCTTC.

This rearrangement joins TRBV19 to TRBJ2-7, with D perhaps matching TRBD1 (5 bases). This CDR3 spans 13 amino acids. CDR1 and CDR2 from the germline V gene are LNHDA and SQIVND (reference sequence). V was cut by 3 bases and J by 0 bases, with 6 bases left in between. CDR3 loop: CASSIGHSYEQYF. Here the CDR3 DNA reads TGTGCCAGTAGTATCGGACACTCCTACGAGCAGTACTTC.

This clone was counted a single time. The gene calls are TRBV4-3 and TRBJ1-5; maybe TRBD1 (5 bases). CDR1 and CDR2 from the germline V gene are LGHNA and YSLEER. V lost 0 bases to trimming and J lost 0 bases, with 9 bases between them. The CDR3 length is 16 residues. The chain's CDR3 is CASSQERGYSNQPQHF. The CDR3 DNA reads TGCGCCAGCAGCCAAGAGAGGGGTTATAGCAATCAGCCCCAGCATTTT.

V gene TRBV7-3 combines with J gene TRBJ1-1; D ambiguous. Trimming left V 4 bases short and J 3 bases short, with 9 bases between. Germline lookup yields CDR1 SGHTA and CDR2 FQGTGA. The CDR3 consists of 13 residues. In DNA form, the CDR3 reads TGTGCCAGCAGCTCGCAGAGGTACACTGAAGCTTTCTTT. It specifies CASSSQRYTEAFF.

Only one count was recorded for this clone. The CDR3 reads CASSLARVSAGNTIYF. The CDR3 region has the DNA TGTGCCAGCAGCTTAGCGCGTGTCAGCGCAGGAAACACCATATATTTT. The chain has TRBV7-8 and TRBJ1-3; D gene uncertain. Germline V lookup: CDR1 SGHVS, CDR2 FQNEAQ. The V gene lost 0 bases and the J gene lost 4 bases, with 13 bases spanning the gap. This CDR3 region has 16 residues.

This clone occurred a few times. Here the CDR3 DNA reads TGTGCCAGCAGCTTAGGGGACTTCTCCTCTGATGAGCAGTTCTTC. Its protein is CASSLGDFSSDEQFF. V is TRBV7-9 and J is TRBJ2-1; D may be TRBD2 (6 bases). The germline gives CDR1 SEHNR, CDR2 FQNEAQ (reference sequence). The CDR3 has 15 residues. Trimming pared 1 base from V and 8 bases from J, leaving 15 bases between.

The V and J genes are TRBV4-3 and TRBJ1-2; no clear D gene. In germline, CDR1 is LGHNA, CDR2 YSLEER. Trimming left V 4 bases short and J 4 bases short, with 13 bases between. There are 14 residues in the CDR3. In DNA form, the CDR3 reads TGCGCCAGCAGCCTTGATACAGAGCTCTATGGCTACACCTTC. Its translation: CASSLDTELYGYTF.

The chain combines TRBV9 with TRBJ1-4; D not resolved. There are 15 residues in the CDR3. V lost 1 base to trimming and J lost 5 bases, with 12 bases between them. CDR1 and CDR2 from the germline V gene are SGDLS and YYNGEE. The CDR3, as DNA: TGTGCCAGCAGCGTATCTCCGGGTTCGAATGAAAAACTGTTTTTT. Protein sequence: CASSVSPGSNEKLFF.

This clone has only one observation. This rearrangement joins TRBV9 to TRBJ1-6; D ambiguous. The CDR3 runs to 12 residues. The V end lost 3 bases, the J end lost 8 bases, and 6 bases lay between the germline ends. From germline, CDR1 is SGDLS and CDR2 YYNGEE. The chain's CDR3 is CASSATDSPLHF. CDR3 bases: TGTGCCAGCAGCGCAACAGATTCACCCCTCCACTTT.

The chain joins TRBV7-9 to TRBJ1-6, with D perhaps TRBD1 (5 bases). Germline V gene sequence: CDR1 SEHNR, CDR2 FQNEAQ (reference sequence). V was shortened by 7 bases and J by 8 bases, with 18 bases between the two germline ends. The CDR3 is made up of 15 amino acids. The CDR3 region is CASTNSGGGYSPLHF. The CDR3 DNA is TGTGCCAGCACCAATTCGGGGGGGGGATATTCACCCCTCCACTTT.

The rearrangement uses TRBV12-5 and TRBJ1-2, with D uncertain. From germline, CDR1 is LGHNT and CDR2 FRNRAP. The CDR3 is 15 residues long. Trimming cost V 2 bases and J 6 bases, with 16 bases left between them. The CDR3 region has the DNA TGTGCTAGTGGTTTGTGGGCAGGCATCTTAAATGGCTACACCTTC. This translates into CASGLWAGILNGYTF.

CDR3: CASTTDRLGTEAFF. CDR3 sequence (DNA): TGTGCCAGCACCACCGACAGGTTAGGGACTGAAGCTTTCTTT. The V gene is TRBV6-5, the J gene TRBJ1-1; tentatively, D is TRBD1 (6 bases). Germline values: CDR1 MNHEY, CDR2 SVGAGI. Between the trimmed V and J ends, which lost 7 bases and 5 bases, there was a span of 17 bases. CDR3 length: 14 residues.

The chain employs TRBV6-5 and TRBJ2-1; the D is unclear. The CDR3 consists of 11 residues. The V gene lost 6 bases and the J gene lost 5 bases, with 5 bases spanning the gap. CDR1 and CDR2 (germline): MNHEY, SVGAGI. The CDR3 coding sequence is TGTGCCAGCAGGGTCGACAATGAGCAGTTCTTC. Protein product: CASRVDNEQFF.

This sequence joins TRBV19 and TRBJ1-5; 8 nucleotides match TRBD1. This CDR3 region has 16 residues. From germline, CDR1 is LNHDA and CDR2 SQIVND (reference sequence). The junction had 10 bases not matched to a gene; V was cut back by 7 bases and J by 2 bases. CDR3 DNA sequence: TGTGCCAGTACCTCTCACGGACAGGGTGGCAATCAGCCCCAGCATTTT. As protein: CASTSHGQGGNQPQHF.

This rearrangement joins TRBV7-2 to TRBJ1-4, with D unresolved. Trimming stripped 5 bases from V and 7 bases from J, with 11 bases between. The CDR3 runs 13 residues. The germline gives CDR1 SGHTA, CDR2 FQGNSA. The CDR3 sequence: CASSPQLREKLFF. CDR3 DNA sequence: TGTGCCAGCAGCCCCCAGTTGCGTGAAAAACTGTTTTTT.

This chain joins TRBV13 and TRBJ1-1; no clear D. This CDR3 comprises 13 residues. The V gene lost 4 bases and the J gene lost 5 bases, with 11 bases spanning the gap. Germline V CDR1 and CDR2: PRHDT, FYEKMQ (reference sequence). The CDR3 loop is CASSYKRGTEAFF. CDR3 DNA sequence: TGTGCCAGCAGCTATAAACGTGGGACTGAAGCTTTCTTT.

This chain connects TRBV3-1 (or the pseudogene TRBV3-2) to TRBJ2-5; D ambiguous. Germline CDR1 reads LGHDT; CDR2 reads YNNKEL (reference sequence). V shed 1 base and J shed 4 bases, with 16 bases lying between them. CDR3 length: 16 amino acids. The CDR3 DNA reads TGTGCCAGCAGCCAAGGGATGGGGTTAGGTGCAGAGACCCAGTACTTC. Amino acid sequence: CASSQGMGLGAETQYF.

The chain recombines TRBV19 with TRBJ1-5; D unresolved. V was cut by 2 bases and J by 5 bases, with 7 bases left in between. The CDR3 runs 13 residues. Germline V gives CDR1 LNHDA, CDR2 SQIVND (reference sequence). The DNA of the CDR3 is TGTGCCAGTAGTATAAGCCCTCATCAGCCCCAGCATTTT. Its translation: CASSISPHQPQHF.

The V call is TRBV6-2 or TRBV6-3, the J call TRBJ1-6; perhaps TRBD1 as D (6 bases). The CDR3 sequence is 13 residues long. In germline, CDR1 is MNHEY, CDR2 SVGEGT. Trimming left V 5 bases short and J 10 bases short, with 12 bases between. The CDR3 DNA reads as TGTGCCAGCAGTCCACAGGGTCGCTCACCCCTCCACTTT. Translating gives CASSPQGRSPLHF.

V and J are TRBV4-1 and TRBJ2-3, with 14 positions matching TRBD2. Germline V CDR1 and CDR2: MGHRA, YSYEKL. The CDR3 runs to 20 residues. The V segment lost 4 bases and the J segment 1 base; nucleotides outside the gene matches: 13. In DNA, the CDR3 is TGCGCCAGCAGCCCGACTAGCGGGGGGGCCATAAAGTCAGGCACAGATACGCAGTATTTT. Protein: CASSPTSGGAIKSGTDTQYF.

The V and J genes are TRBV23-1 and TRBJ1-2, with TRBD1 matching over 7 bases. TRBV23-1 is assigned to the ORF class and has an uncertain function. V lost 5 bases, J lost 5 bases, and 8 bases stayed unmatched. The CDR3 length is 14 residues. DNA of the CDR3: TGCGCCAGCAGTATCCGGGACAGTCAGTATGGCTACACCTTC. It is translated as CASSIRDSQYGYTF.

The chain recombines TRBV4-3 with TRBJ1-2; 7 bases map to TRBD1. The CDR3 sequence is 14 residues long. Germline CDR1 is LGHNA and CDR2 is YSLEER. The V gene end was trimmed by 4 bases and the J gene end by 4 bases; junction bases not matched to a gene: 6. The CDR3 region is CASSRTGGSYGYTF. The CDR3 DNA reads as TGCGCCAGCAGCCGGACAGGTGGATCCTATGGCTACACCTTC.